The present T cell receptor beta chain was sequenced within a study of T cells in localized non-small cell lung cancer. V shed 0 bases, J shed 4 bases, and the junction held 7 bases outside the gene matches. The CDR3 sequence is 15 residues long. From germline, CDR1 is SGDLS and CDR2 YYNGEE. Regarding the study as a whole: Uninvolved adjacent lung showed the highest T cell clonality, exceeding tumor.

With regard to this clone: The target antigen is unknown.

This table comes from immunoSEQ multiplex PCR, and its TCRdb copy is limited to in-frame clones, with some not included. The table has 20,000 to 30,000 clones, roughly 90% seen once. This TCR came from a woman aged 40 to 75 with stage I lung adenocarcinoma. Sequenced here: peripheral blood, sampled before any cancer treatment. The chain employs TRBV9 and TRBJ2-7, with TRBD1 matching 7 bases. The CDR3 coding sequence is TGTGCCAGCAGCGTAGCTGCAGGGGGTAGGTACGAGCAGTACTTC. It yields the protein CASSVAAGGRYEQYF.